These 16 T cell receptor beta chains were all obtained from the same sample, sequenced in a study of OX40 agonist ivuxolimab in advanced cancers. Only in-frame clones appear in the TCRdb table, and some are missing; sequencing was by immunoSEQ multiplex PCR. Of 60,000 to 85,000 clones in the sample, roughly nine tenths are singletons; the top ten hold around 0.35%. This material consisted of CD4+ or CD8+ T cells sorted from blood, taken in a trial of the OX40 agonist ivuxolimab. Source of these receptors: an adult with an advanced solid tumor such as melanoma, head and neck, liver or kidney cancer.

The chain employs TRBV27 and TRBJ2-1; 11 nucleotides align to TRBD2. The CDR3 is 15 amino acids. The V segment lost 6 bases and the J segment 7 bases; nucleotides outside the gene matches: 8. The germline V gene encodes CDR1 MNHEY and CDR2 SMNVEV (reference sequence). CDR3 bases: TGTGCCAGCAGACTCGTAGCGGGAGGGTGGAATGAGCAGTTCTTC. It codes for CASRLVAGGWNEQFF.

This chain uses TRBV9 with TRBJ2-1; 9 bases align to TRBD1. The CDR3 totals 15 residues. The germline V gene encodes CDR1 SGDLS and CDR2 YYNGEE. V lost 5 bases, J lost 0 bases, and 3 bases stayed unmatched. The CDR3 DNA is TGTGCCAGCAGTGAGGGACAGGGCTCCTACAATGAGCAGTTCTTC. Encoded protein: CASSEGQGSYNEQFF.

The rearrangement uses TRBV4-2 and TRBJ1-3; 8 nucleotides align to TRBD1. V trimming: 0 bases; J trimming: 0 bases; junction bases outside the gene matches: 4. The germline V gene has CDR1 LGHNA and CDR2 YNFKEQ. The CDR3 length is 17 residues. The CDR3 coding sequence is TGTGCCAGCAGCCAAGAGCAGGGGGCCTTCTCTGGAAACACCATATATTTT. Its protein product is CASSQEQGAFSGNTIYF.

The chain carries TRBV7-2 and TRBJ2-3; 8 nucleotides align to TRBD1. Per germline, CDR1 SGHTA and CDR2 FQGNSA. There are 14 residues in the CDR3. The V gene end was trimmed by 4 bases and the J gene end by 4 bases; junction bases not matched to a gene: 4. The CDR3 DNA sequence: TGTGCCAGCAGCTCGGACAGGGTCGCAGATACGCAGTATTTT. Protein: CASSSDRVADTQYF.

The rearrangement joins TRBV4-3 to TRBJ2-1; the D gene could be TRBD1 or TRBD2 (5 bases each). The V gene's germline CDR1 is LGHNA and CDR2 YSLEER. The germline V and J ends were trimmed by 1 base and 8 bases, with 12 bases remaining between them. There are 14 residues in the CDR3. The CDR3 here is CASSQGARGYEQFF. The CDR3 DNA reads TGCGCCAGCAGCCAAGGGGCCCGGGGCTATGAGCAGTTCTTC.

The CDR3: CASTAPRGSTTEAFF. The CDR3 DNA follows: TGTGCCAGTACGGCCCCCCGGGGGTCTACCACTGAAGCTTTCTTT. V and J are TRBV19 and TRBJ1-1; weak D call: TRBD1 (5 bases). Germline V lookup: CDR1 LNHDA, CDR2 SQIVND (reference sequence). The CDR3 length is 15 residues. V was trimmed by 7 bases and J by 4 bases, leaving 19 bases between them.

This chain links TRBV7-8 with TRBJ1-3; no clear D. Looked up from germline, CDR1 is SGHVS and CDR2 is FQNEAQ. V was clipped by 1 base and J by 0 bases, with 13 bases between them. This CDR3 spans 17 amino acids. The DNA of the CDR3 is TGTGCCAGCAGCTTAGTCCACTCCTCCTCCTCTGGAAACACCATATATTTT. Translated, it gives CASSLVHSSSSGNTIYF.

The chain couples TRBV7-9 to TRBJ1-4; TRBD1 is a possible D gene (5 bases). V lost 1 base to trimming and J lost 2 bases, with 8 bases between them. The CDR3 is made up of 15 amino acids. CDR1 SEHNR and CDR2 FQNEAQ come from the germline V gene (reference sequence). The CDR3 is CASSLVQGTNEKLFF. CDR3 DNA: TGTGCCAGCAGCTTAGTTCAGGGCACTAATGAAAAACTGTTTTTT.

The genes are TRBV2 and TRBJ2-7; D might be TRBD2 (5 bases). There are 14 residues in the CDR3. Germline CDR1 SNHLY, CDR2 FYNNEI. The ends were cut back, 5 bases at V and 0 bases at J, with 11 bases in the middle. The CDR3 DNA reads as TGTGCCAGCAGTCCGTCCCGGGGCTCCTACGAGCAGTACTTC. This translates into CASSPSRGSYEQYF.

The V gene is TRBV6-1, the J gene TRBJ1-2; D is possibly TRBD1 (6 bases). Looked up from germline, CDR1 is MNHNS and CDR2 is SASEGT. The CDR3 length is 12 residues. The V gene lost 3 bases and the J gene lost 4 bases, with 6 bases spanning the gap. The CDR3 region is CASSEGAYGYTF. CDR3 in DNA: TGTGCCAGCAGTGAGGGGGCCTATGGCTACACCTTC.

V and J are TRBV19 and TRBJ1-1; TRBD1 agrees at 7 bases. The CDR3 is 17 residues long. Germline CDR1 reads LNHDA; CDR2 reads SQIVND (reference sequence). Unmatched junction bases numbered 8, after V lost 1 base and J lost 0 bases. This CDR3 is CASSIGNRGTMNTEAFF. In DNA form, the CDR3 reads TGTGCCAGTAGTATAGGGAACAGGGGTACCATGAACACTGAAGCTTTCTTT. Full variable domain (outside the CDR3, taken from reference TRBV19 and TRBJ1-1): DGGITQSPKYLFRKEGQNVTLSCEQNLNHDAMYWYRQDPGQGLRLIYYSQIVNDFQKGDIAEGYSVSREKKESFPLTVTSAQKNPTAFYLCASSIGNRGTMNTEAFFGQGTRLTVV.

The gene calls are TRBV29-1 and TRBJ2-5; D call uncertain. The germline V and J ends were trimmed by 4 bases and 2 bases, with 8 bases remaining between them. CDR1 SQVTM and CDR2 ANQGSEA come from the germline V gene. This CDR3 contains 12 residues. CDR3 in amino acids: CSVGGSQETQYF. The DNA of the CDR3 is TGCAGCGTTGGCGGCAGTCAAGAGACCCAGTACTTC.

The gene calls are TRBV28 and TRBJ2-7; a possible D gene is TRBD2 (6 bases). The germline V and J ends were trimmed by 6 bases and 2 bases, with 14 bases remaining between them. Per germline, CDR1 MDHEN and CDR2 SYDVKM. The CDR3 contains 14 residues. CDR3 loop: CASREGSGTYEQYF. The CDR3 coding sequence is TGTGCCAGCAGGGAGGGATCCGGGACCTACGAGCAGTACTTC.

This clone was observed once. The DNA of the CDR3 is TGTGCCACCAGGGACAGGGCCACCGGGGAGCTGTTTTTT. It is translated as CATRDRATGELFF. The J gene is TRBJ2-2, the V gene TRBV6-5; 9 nucleotides line up with TRBD1. CDR3 size: 13 residues. Germline V lookup: CDR1 MNHEY, CDR2 SVGAGI. Trimming took 10 bases from V and 4 from J; bases not matched to a gene: 4.

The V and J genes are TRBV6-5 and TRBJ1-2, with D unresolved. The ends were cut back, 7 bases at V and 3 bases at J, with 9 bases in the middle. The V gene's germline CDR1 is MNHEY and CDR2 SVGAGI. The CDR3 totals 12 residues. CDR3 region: CASNSYYYGYTF. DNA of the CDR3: TGTGCCAGCAATTCATATTACTATGGCTACACCTTC.

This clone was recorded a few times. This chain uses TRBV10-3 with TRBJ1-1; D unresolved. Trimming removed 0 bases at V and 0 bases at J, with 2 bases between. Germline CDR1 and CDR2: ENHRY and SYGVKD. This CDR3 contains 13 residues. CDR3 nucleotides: TGTGCCATCAGTGAGTCGGTGAACACTGAAGCTTTCTTT. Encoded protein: CAISESVNTEAFF.